The 9 T cell receptor beta chains below all came from one sample that was sequenced in a study of control samples from healthy donors and cancer patients. The repertoire was sequenced with immunoSEQ multiplex PCR; TCRdb's copy has only in-frame clones and lacks some. The profile covers 84,000 or so clones, with 90% to 95% appearing a single time and 15% to 17% taken by the ten largest. The source material was blood. The receptors were sampled from a man younger than 45 in good health.

The chain links TRBV4-2 to TRBJ1-2; D gene ambiguous. The germline gives CDR1 LGHNA, CDR2 YNFKEQ. V gave up 4 bases and J gave up 1 base, with 13 bases separating them. This CDR3 comprises 15 residues. CDR3 region: CASSRVQNLNYGYTF. In DNA form, the CDR3 reads TGTGCCAGCAGCCGGGTTCAAAACCTTAACTATGGCTACACCTTC.

V usage is TRBV28 and J usage is TRBJ1-3; D remains ambiguous. Germline CDR1 is MDHEN and CDR2 is SYDVKM. The V end was cut by 1 base, the J end by 2 bases, with 15 bases between. There are 17 residues in the CDR3. CDR3 coding DNA: TGTGCCAGCAGTTTATTATCCTGGGGAGGTACTGGAAACACCATATATTTT. This encodes CASSLLSWGGTGNTIYF.

The V call is TRBV7-9, the J call TRBJ2-7, with D possibly called TRBD1 or TRBD2 (6 bases each). Germline assignment: CDR1 SEHNR and CDR2 FQNEAQ (reference sequence). The V and J ends lost 3 bases and 5 bases respectively, with 17 bases between them. The CDR3 is made up of 15 amino acids. CDR3 loop: CASSFWGAGSNEQYF. CDR3 sequence (DNA): TGTGCCAGCAGCTTCTGGGGGGCCGGAAGTAACGAGCAGTACTTC.

A word on this clone: In the same sample, other DNA sequences code for this CDR3. This CDR3 reads CASSQDPTGVNQPQHF. CDR3 in DNA: TGCGCCAGCAGCCAAGACCCGACGGGAGTCAATCAGCCCCAGCATTTT. The chain combines TRBV4-1 with TRBJ1-5, with no clear D. The germline V gene has CDR1 MGHRA and CDR2 YSYEKL. CDR3 length: 16 residues. Trimming removed 0 bases at V and 3 bases at J, with 12 bases between.

This chain links TRBV12-3 or TRBV12-4 with TRBJ1-2, with 10 bases lining up with TRBD1. The CDR3 contains 12 residues. Germline trimming cut 1 base from V and 12 bases from J; bases unmatched to any gene: 2. The CDR3 reads CASSLGDRGDTF. DNA of the CDR3: TGTGCCAGCAGTTTAGGGGACAGGGGAGACACCTTC.

The chain links TRBV28 to TRBJ2-5; 7 bases line up with TRBD2. V lost 7 bases to trimming and J lost 2 bases; unmatched junction nucleotides: 10. Germline V CDR1 and CDR2: MDHEN, SYDVKM. The length of the CDR3 is 15 residues. The CDR3 loop is CASTVGGAGQETQYF. The CDR3 DNA is TGTGCCAGCACCGTGGGTGGAGCGGGACAAGAGACCCAGTACTTC.

The chain recombines TRBV5-4 with TRBJ1-1; TRBD1 matches 7 bases. Germline loops: CDR1 SGHNT, CDR2 YYREEE (reference sequence). The length of the CDR3 is 15 residues. J was trimmed by 4 bases and V by 2 bases; bases with no gene match: 8. DNA for the CDR3: TGTGCCAGCAGCTTTACTCAGGGGGTAAGCACTGAAGCTTTCTTT. Its translation is CASSFTQGVSTEAFF.

The chain recombines TRBV29-1 with TRBJ1-2; D call uncertain. From germline, CDR1 is SQVTM and CDR2 ANQGSEA. This CDR3 region has 13 residues. Deletions cut 0 bases from V and 7 bases from J, with 12 bases between. The CDR3 sequence: CSVEDVTKSGYTF. The CDR3 nucleotides are TGCAGCGTTGAAGATGTTACGAAGAGTGGCTACACCTTC.

The rearrangement links TRBV10-1 to TRBJ1-2; possible D gene TRBD1, 5 bases. Trimming removed 0 bases at V and 5 bases at J, with 7 bases between. The CDR3 extends over 13 amino acids. The germline CDR1 and CDR2 sequences are WNHNN and SYGVQD (reference sequence). CDR3 DNA sequence: TGCGCCAGCAGTGAGTCGGGGCTATATGGCTACACCTTC. This translates into CASSESGLYGYTF.